This note documents a single TCR beta chain sequence. The clone's antigen remains unknown. A much larger clone sits a single nucleotide away, making a read error possible. The data were obtained in a study of T cells in Graves' hyperthyroidism and ophthalmopathy (dated by TCRdb to between 2018 and 2020). At the level of the whole study: Peripheral blood samples were taken at the time of initial diagnosis, prior to any treatment. TCR V-J signatures able to tell the groups apart were searched for in a discovery cohort of approximately 95 patients, of whom approximately 40 had Graves' ophthalmopathy and roughly 57 had stable Graves' hyperthyroidism. Whether ophthalmopathy could be predicted prospectively was tested in an independent validation cohort made up of 18 hyperthyroidism patients plus 17 patients who later progressed to ophthalmopathy. For training and testing, the roughly 93 patients in the discovery cohort were randomly divided in a 7:3 ratio. In addition, the study compared T-cell repertoires in thyroid tissue and in blood from roughly 6 Graves' hyperthyroidism patients. Once sampling was done, hyperthyroidism patients were given methimazole at a starting dose of 30 mg daily, whereas ophthalmopathy patients were given high-dose intravenous methylprednisolone. TCR Vbeta CDR3 sequencing of 140 or so peripheral blood samples (fewer than 45 ophthalmopathy, approximately 80 hyperthyroidism and roughly 17 progressor patients) is reported in the paper. Broader findings and caveats from the paper: Sample size was not statistically predetermined, and blinding of investigators to group allocation was not performed. A model built on a 13 V-J signature distinguished ophthalmopathy from stable hyperthyroidism, reaching about 89% sensitivity and 81% to 83% specificity in cross-validation and 80%/75% in testing. In validation, the model predicted progression to ophthalmopathy a median of approximately 6.6 months before onset, with approximately 71% sensitivity and roughly 72% specificity. Most expanded thyroid clonotypes (frequency above 0.001) were also detected in blood, a finding suggesting that blood repertoires may reflect thyroid immune responses.

Hyperthyroidism patients were aged 18 to 65 years and newly diagnosed, with disease duration of less than 2 months. The study excluded patients with uncontrolled infections, other autoimmune diseases, pregnancy or lactation. Diagnoses were established on the basis of clinical symptoms, serum thyroxine and TRAb, thyroid ultrasound, and orbital computed tomography. Blood from progressor patients was drawn when they were first diagnosed with hyperthyroidism, before any ophthalmopathy symptoms appeared. PBMCs were isolated from around 10 ml of fresh peripheral blood by Ficoll-Paque density gradient centrifugation. Progressor patients were initially diagnosed with Graves' hyperthyroidism and developed ophthalmopathy during follow-up. Trizol reagent was used to extract total RNA, and RNA quality was then checked on an Agilent 2100 Bioanalyzer. CDR1 and CDR2, looked up from the germline V gene, are SGHTA and FQGNSA. From the cysteine through the phenylalanine, the CDR3 covers 16 amino acids. Only CDR3 DNA remains: 48 bases, in frame from the first base. V is trimmed back by 2 bases and J by 6 bases, and the junction contains 9 bases that no gene match accounts for.

TCR beta CDR3 regions were amplified from RNA transcripts. The first round of RT-PCR for the TCR CDR3 was performed with the HTBI primer set and the Qiagen OneStep RT-PCR kit. The libraries were constructed in a second round of multiplex PCR and then size-selected and purified. Paired-end sequencing of the libraries was performed with 100 bp reads on an Illumina HiSeq2000. Regarding the original processing steps: SOAPnuke was used to process the raw data, throwing out any read that contained adapters or uncalled bases, had a mean Phred below 15, or lacked an exact constant-primer or identifier match. High-quality paired reads were merged using COPE v1.2.5, and each unique nucleotide sequence was defined as a clonotype. MiTCR v1.1 was used to align the clonotypes against IMGT TRBV, TRBD and TRBJ reference segments. The analysis was restricted to V-J combinations with a frequency above 0.0001, which together covered 99.2% of the repertoires. The TCS score was defined as the ratio of F50 (clonal expansion) to E x V (chaos), calculated using BLOSUM62-based TCRdist between CDR3 peptides within each V-J. Welch's t-statistics and random forest reduced roughly 540 V-J features to roughly 13, which were used in a naive Bayes classifier (R e1071). The public reads were run again by TCRdb, first through fastp at Q25 and then through MiXCR, and only productive beta chains were kept. Rows matching on CDR3 protein sequence are summarized as one entry with the most common DNA and genes. TCRdb, not the authors, supplied the V and J calls. A total of 250,000 to 300,000 distinct CDR3 sequences appear in this sample, roughly 15% of them only once. Jointly, the top ten make up about an eighth of the sample.

The sample comprised blood. The source is a woman between 40 and 50 years old with Graves' hyperthyroidism that later progressed to Graves' ophthalmopathy. The chain joins TRBV7-2 to TRBJ2-5; 10 bases in the middle match TRBD2. In nucleotides, the sequence is TGTGCCAGCAGCTTATGGGCTAGCGGGAGTAGGAAGACCCAGTACTTC. Translation gives CASSLWASGSRKTQYF.